The 19 T cell receptor beta chains in this list originate from one sample, sequenced in a study of T cell responses to AZD1222 COVID-19 vaccine. The method was immunoSEQ multiplex PCR; TCRdb's version includes in-frame clones alone and lacks a portion of them. The table has more than 75,000 clones, 80% to 90% seen once. The specimen comprised peripheral blood, sampled 28 days after the second AZD1222 dose. The receptors here all came from an adult who received the AZD1222 COVID-19 vaccine.

V usage is TRBV21-1 and J usage is TRBJ2-7; the D call of TRBD1 is as the table states it, not checked on the DNA. TRBV21-1 is a listed pseudogene. The CDR3 covers 16 residues. The CDR3 loop reads CASSNDIGTFVYEQYF. CDR3 nucleotides: TGTGCCAGCAGCAACGATATTGGGACATTTGTCTACGAGCAGTACTTC.

This chain links TRBV28 with TRBJ2-5; tentatively, D is TRBD1 or TRBD2 (6 bases each). CDR3 length: 13 residues. The V gene lost 8 bases and the J gene lost 7 bases, with 17 bases spanning the gap. CDR1 is MDHEN, CDR2 SYDVKM, per germline. In nucleotides, the CDR3 is TGTGCCAGCTTTACGGGGGCGCGGGGGACCCAGTACTTC. Amino acids: CASFTGARGTQYF.

J is TRBJ2-5 and V is TRBV28, with TRBD1 identical over 8 bases. The CDR3 runs 17 residues. Per germline, CDR1 MDHEN and CDR2 SYDVKM. V shed 5 bases, J shed 1 base, and the junction held 12 bases outside the gene matches. CDR3 region: CASSPGQGLRTQETQYF. The CDR3 DNA is TGTGCCAGCAGTCCTGGACAGGGCCTTCGTACCCAAGAGACCCAGTACTTC. Using reference TRBV28 and TRBJ2-5 for the parts outside the CDR3, the full variable domain is DVKVTQSSRYLVKRTGEKVFLECVQDMDHENMFWYRQDPGLGLRLIYFSYDVKMKEKGDIPEGYSVSREKKERFSLILESASTNQTSMYLCASSPGQGLRTQETQYFGPGTRLLVL.

The V call is TRBV5-4, the J call TRBJ1-1; D ambiguous. This CDR3 is 12 amino acids long. Trimming took off 2 bases at V and 5 bases at J, with 7 bases between the two ends. The V gene's germline CDR1 is SGHNT and CDR2 YYREEE (reference sequence). The CDR3 nucleotides are TGTGCCAGCAGCTTAGGGCGGACTGAAGCTTTCTTT. Protein sequence: CASSLGRTEAFF.

The chain links TRBV11-3 to TRBJ2-2; tentatively, D is TRBD2 (6 bases). Germline V gives CDR1 SGHNT, CDR2 YENEEA. The CDR3 sequence is 15 residues long. V lost 5 bases, J lost 0 bases, and 10 bases lay in between. CDR3 nucleotides: TGTGCCAGCAGCCTCGGGGGTACGAACACCGGGGAGCTGTTTTTT. Amino acid sequence: CASSLGGTNTGELFF.

The J gene is TRBJ2-7, the V gene TRBV5-4, with 7 bases lining up with TRBD2. The germline V gene has CDR1 SGHNT and CDR2 YYREEE (reference sequence). The CDR3 is 12 amino acids. V gave up 5 bases and J gave up 3 bases; unmatched junction bases: 2. The CDR3 DNA reads as TGTGCCAGCAGGGGAGGGAACTACGAGCAGTACTTC. Translated, it gives CASRGGNYEQYF.

The chain combines TRBV29-1 with TRBJ1-2; D uncertain. This CDR3 has 16 amino acids. With 0 bases removed from V and 0 bases from J, the gap between germline ends came to 14 bases. Germline CDR1 and CDR2: SQVTM and ANQGSEA. DNA of the CDR3: TGCAGCGTTGAAGACTATGGGGAGGAAGCTAACTATGGCTACACCTTC. It translates to CSVEDYGEEANYGYTF.

This clone came up once. The genes are TRBV10-3 and TRBJ1-1, with 9 bases lining up with TRBD1. The germline CDR1 and CDR2 sequences are ENHRY and SYGVKD. The J segment lost 3 bases and the V segment lost 7 bases, leaving 6 bases of the junction unmatched. This CDR3 is built from 14 residues. In nucleotides, the CDR3 is TGTGCCATCACTCCGGGACAGGGAGACACTGAAGCTTTCTTT. It codes for CAITPGQGDTEAFF.

This clone was observed once. V is TRBV5-4 and J is TRBJ1-5; no clear D. Germline values: CDR1 SGHNT, CDR2 YYREEE (reference sequence). This CDR3 contains 13 residues. The germline V and J ends were trimmed by 0 bases and 4 bases, with 5 bases remaining between them. CDR3 in DNA: TGTGCCAGCAGCTTGGACCCAAATCAGCCCCAGCATTTT. This codes for CASSLDPNQPQHF. The full variable domain, completed using reference TRBV5-4 and TRBJ1-5, is ETGVTQSPTHLIKTRGQQVTLRCSSQSGHNTVSWYQQALGQGPQFIFQYYREEENGRGNFPPRFSGLQFPNYSSELNVNALELDDSALYLCASSLDPNQPQHFGDGTRLSIL.

This chain uses TRBV7-3 with TRBJ1-1; 9 bases line up with TRBD1. Trimming took 4 bases from V and 6 from J; bases not matched to a gene: 15. Germline CDR1 SGHTA, CDR2 FQGTGA. CDR3 size: 17 residues. The CDR3 loop is CASSSGQGTPYGSEAFF. CDR3 DNA sequence: TGTGCCAGCAGCTCGGGACAGGGTACGCCTTATGGGTCTGAAGCTTTCTTT.

The chain combines TRBV18 with TRBJ2-7; D might be TRBD1 (6 bases). Trimming shortened V by 3 bases and J by 1 base, and 10 bases separated the two germline ends. This CDR3 is built from 14 residues. In germline, CDR1 is KGHSH, CDR2 LQKENI. DNA for the CDR3: TGTGCCAGCTCACCTCGGGACAAGTCCTACGAGCAGTACTTC. Protein sequence: CASSPRDKSYEQYF.

The gene calls are TRBV27 and TRBJ2-2; possibly TRBD1 for D (5 bases). The CDR3 has 15 amino acids. V was pared by 3 bases and J by 2 bases, with 10 bases between. Germline V gene data show CDR1 as MNHEY and CDR2 as SMNVEV (reference sequence). The CDR3 coding sequence is TGTGCCAGCAGTTTTTTTAGGGGAAACACCGGGGAGCTGTTTTTT. It is translated as CASSFFRGNTGELFF.

The rearrangement links TRBV7-9 to TRBJ2-3; 11 bases fit TRBD2. The CDR3 has 18 amino acids. Germline V gives CDR1 SEHNR, CDR2 FQNEAQ (reference sequence). J was trimmed by 6 bases and V by 5 bases; bases with no gene match: 16. CDR3 DNA sequence: TGTGCCAGCAGCCTACTGTCACTAGCGGGAGTGAGAATGGATACGCAGTATTTT. It codes for CASSLLSLAGVRMDTQYF.

This clone has a single count. V gene TRBV5-6 combines with J gene TRBJ1-2; TRBD1 might be the D (5 bases). There are 13 residues in the CDR3. Germline CDR1 SGHDT, CDR2 YYEEEE. Trimming took 6 bases from V and 4 from J, leaving 13 bases between them. CDR3 in amino acids: CASKQPGLYGYTF. DNA for the CDR3: TGTGCCAGCAAGCAACCAGGGCTCTATGGCTACACCTTC.

The V call is TRBV2, the J call TRBJ2-2; 9 bases map to TRBD1. J gave up 4 bases and V 6 bases, and 9 bases lay outside the gene matches. The germline gives CDR1 SNHLY, CDR2 FYNNEI. The CDR3 length is 16 residues. The CDR3 DNA is TGTGCCAGCAGGGTGACAGGGGGTCGGGGCACCGGGGAGCTGTTTTTT. It specifies CASRVTGGRGTGELFF. Full variable domain (missing parts from reference TRBV2 and TRBJ2-2): EPEVTQTPSHQVTQMGQEVILRCVPISNHLYFYWYRQILGQKVEFLVSFYNNEISEKSEIFDDQFSVERPDGSNFTLKIRSTKLEDSAMYFCASRVTGGRGTGELFFGEGSRLTVL.

The gene calls are TRBV2 and TRBJ2-4, with TRBD1 as a possible D gene (5 bases). CDR3 length equals 12 residues. V was clipped by 5 bases and J by 6 bases, with 8 bases between them. Germline V gene data show CDR1 as SNHLY and CDR2 as FYNNEI. CDR3 in DNA: TGTGCCAGCAGTAGGCAGGGAAACATTCAGTACTTC. Protein sequence: CASSRQGNIQYF.

This chain joins TRBV27 and TRBJ2-7, with no clear D. Trimming left V 4 bases short and J 0 bases short, with 1 base between. This CDR3 is built from 11 residues. The germline gives CDR1 MNHEY, CDR2 SMNVEV (reference sequence). The chain's CDR3 is CASSSSYEQYF. The DNA for the CDR3 is TGTGCCAGCAGTTCCTCCTACGAGCAGTACTTC.

This chain connects TRBV28 to TRBJ2-2, with D possibly TRBD1 on 5 matching bases. The CDR3 is made up of 17 amino acids. The germline V gene encodes CDR1 MDHEN and CDR2 SYDVKM. V shed 1 base and J shed 0 bases, with 12 bases lying between them. In DNA form, the CDR3 reads TGTGCCAGCAGTTTATTTCTCTCAGGGTCGAACACCGGGGAGCTGTTTTTT. Translating it yields CASSLFLSGSNTGELFF.

The chain has TRBV5-4 and TRBJ2-3; no clear D. Germline loops: CDR1 SGHNT, CDR2 YYREEE (reference sequence). Trimming removed 7 bases from V and 0 bases from J, with 12 bases in between. This CDR3 is 14 amino acids long. The CDR3 nucleotides read TGTGCCAGCCTCCTAGGTCCCAGCACAGATACGCAGTATTTT. As protein: CASLLGPSTDTQYF.